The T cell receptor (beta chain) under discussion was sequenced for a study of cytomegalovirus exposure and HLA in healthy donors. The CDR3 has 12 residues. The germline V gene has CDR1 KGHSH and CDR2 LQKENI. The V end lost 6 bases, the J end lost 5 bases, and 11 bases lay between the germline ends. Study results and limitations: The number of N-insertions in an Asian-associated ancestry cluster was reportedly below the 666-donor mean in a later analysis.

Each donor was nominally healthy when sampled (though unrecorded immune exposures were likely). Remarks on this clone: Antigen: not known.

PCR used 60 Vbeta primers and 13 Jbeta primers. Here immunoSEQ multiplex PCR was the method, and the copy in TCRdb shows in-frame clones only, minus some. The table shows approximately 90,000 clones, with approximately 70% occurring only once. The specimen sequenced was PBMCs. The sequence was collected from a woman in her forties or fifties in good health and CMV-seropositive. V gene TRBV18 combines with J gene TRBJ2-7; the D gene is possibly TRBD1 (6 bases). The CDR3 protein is CASSRGGDEQYF. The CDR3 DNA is TGTGCCAGCTCCCGAGGGGGAGACGAGCAGTACTTC.